This T cell receptor beta chain was sequenced during a study of OX40 agonist ivuxolimab in advanced cancers. For context, the study as a whole: Ivuxolimab was an agonistic, fully human IgG2 monoclonal antibody directed against OX40 (CD134), a costimulatory receptor. Intravenous ivuxolimab was administered to patients every 2 weeks at six dose levels: 0.01, 0.1, 0.3, 1.5, 3 and 10 mg/kg. Of the approximately 53 patients in dose escalation, about 20 had hepatocellular carcinoma, some 15 had melanoma, 9 had renal cell carcinoma and 9 had head and neck cancer. A male proportion of 70% to 90% and a mean age of roughly 55 years, ranging from roughly 23 to 85, were recorded for the dose-escalation cohort. Prior anti-PD-1, anti-PD-L1 or anti-CTLA-4 therapy was permitted, and checkpoint inhibitors had been received by 40% to 50% of dose-escalation patients. Three dose-escalation patients achieved partial responses, one with hepatocellular carcinoma and two with cutaneous melanoma. Peripheral TCRbeta sequencing aimed to test whether ivuxolimab altered TCR sequence diversity and caused clonal T-cell expansion. The paper reports the monotherapy dose-escalation portion (N = 52 patients) of the phase I ivuxolimab trial.

Patients with a history of autoimmune disease or receiving systemic immunosuppression were excluded from the trial. In every dose cohort, peripheral blood was drawn for TCR sequencing at baseline, cycle 4 day 1, and cycle 7 day 1. Samples came from an open-label, multicenter, first-in-human phase I dose-escalation trial of ivuxolimab. Adults with locally advanced or metastatic melanoma, renal cell carcinoma, hepatocellular carcinoma or head and neck squamous cell carcinoma were enrolled in the trial. CD4+ and CD8+ T cells were sorted separately from peripheral blood before TCR sequencing. CDR1 and CDR2 were assigned from the germline V gene as MDHEN and SYDVKM. From the cysteine up to the phenylalanine, the CDR3 has a length of 13 residues. Only CDR3 DNA is held: 39 bases, read in frame from base 1. Deletion took 6 bases off V and 1 base off J, with a span of 7 bases between the germline ends. To sequence the TCRbeta CDR3 region, genomic DNA was isolated from the sorted cells. The immunoSEQ Assay was used for sequencing of TCRbeta CDR3 regions. TCRdb carries this immuneACCESS record with in-frame sequences only. Its versions omit some clonotypes, under half of them owing to an unresolved V gene in the studies checked, with the rest unexplained. The sample profile shows more than 80,000 clones; about 91% of them were found once. The ten biggest clones cover less than 0.4% of the sample.

Points the paper makes about the study in general: In the 0.1-3.0 mg/kg groups, partial responders were among the patients with the lowest normalized peripheral clonal expansion, particularly in CD8+ T cells. After ivuxolimab, more expanded clones were found on average in CD8+ T cells than in CD4+ T cells. At doses from 0.1 to 3.0 mg/kg, clonal expansion was seen in both CD4+ and CD8+ blood T cells between baseline and week 6. Low levels of normalized T-cell clonal expansion were also seen in some patients who did not respond. Antigen specificity was not determined for the clonally expanded peripheral T cells.

This clone was seen a few times. Its antigen remains undetermined. The input lacks base qualities; no much larger clone sits a single base away. The starting material was CD4+ or CD8+ T cells sorted from blood, obtained in a trial of the OX40 agonist ivuxolimab. The chain is encoded by TRBV28 joined to TRBJ1-5; the D gene cannot be resolved reliably. This clonotype originated in an adult with an advanced solid tumor such as melanoma, head and neck, liver or kidney cancer. The CDR3 reads as follows: CASSIPSNQPQHF. The DNA sequence follows: TGTGCCAGCAGCATCCCGAGCAATCAGCCCCAGCATTTT.